This passage covers 14 T cell receptor beta chains from one sample sequenced in a study of STAT3 mutations in large granular lymphocyte leukemia (dated 2019 in TCRdb). No antigen is known for these receptors. Libraries came from the immunoSEQ multiplex PCR assay. TCRdb provides this immuneACCESS table in a form limited to in-frame rearrangements. Some clones are lacking; in checked studies, under half of them reflect an unresolved V gene, and why the rest are absent is not known. The sample data list tens of thousands of clones, and 70% to 80% of these were observed just once. The ten largest clones capture approximately 30% of the sample. What the work shows at the level of the full study, not this receptor alone: All T-LGLL patients had at least one immunodominant TCRbeta clonotype, and roughly half had multiple immunodominant subclonotypes.

Source material: peripheral blood mononuclear cells. All receptors derive from a woman between 45 and 65 years old with T-cell large granular lymphocyte leukemia. Some clones in this sample may be carry-over from other donors' samples. The age is the age at diagnosis.

CDR3 sequence: CAWSAREDEQYF. CDR3 sequence (DNA): TGTGCCTGGAGTGCGAGGGAAGACGAGCAGTACTTC. This rearrangement joins TRBV30 to TRBJ2-7, with D maybe TRBD2 (5 bases). V was cut by 1 base and J by 5 bases, with 9 bases left in between. CDR1 and CDR2 (germline): GTSNPN, SVGIG (reference sequence). CDR3 length: 12 amino acids.

The chain couples TRBV6-5 to TRBJ2-5; D perhaps matches TRBD2 (6 bases). Germline V lookup: CDR1 MNHEY, CDR2 SVGAGI. The ends were cut back, 5 bases at V and 6 bases at J, with 13 bases in the middle. CDR3 length: 13 amino acids. The CDR3, as DNA: TGTGCCAGCAGTGCGACTAGTCGACAGACCCAGTACTTC. Translation gives CASSATSRQTQYF.

The chain carries TRBV5-1 and TRBJ1-2; D gene uncertain. Trimming took off 4 bases at V and 1 base at J, with 11 bases between the two ends. Germline CDR1 SGHRS, CDR2 YFSETQ. The CDR3 is 14 residues long. The CDR3 is CASSQYGDNYGYTF. CDR3 sequence (DNA): TGCGCCAGCAGCCAATACGGGGATAACTATGGCTACACCTTC.

The chain is built from TRBV7-9 and TRBJ2-7, with D tentatively TRBD1 or TRBD2 (5 bases each). The CDR3 is 16 residues long. The germline V and J ends were trimmed by 5 bases and 0 bases, with 17 bases remaining between them. CDR1 SEHNR and CDR2 FQNEAQ come from the germline V gene (reference sequence). In DNA form, the CDR3 reads TGTGCCAGCAGCCCAGCCAATCGGGACCACTCCTACGAGCAGTACTTC. Protein sequence: CASSPANRDHSYEQYF.

The rearrangement uses TRBV7-9 and TRBJ1-1; no definite D call. Germline-derived CDR1 and CDR2 are SEHNR and FQNEAQ (reference sequence). The V end lost 6 bases, the J end lost 10 bases, and 15 bases lay between the germline ends. This CDR3 has 12 residues. CDR3 in amino acids: CASRVTESGAFF. The CDR3 DNA reads as TGTGCCAGCAGAGTTACAGAATCTGGAGCTTTCTTT.

This rearrangement joins TRBV5-4 to TRBJ2-7; 10 bases are shared with TRBD2. After removal of 4 bases from V and 6 bases from J, the junction contained 7 bases not matched to a gene. Germline V CDR1 and CDR2: SGHNT, YYREEE (reference sequence). The CDR3 spans 14 residues. The CDR3 protein is CASSTSGALGEQYF. The CDR3 nucleotides read TGTGCCAGCAGCACTAGCGGGGCCCTCGGCGAGCAGTACTTC.

The chain couples TRBV7-9 to TRBJ2-7; TRBD2 aligns across 7 bases. CDR1 and CDR2 from the germline V gene are SEHNR and FQNEAQ (reference sequence). This CDR3 comprises 16 residues. J lost 7 bases, V lost 4 bases, and 16 bases had no gene match. CDR3 bases: TGTGCCAGCAGCTCCGGGGGGATCCGGTCCGAGGGAGAGCAGTACTTC. It yields the protein CASSSGGIRSEGEQYF.

This chain links TRBV28 with TRBJ2-7; D not certain. V was pared by 2 bases and J by 1 base, with 6 bases between. This CDR3 is 13 amino acids long. Germline V gives CDR1 MDHEN, CDR2 SYDVKM. This CDR3 is CASSLTWSYEQYF. For the CDR3, the DNA is TGTGCCAGCAGTTTAACCTGGTCCTACGAGCAGTACTTC.

The chain recombines TRBV25-1 with TRBJ2-7; D perhaps matches TRBD2 (5 bases). The V gene lost 3 bases and the J gene lost 9 bases, with 15 bases spanning the gap. The CDR3 runs to 13 residues. The V gene's germline CDR1 is MGHDK and CDR2 SYGVNS. CDR3 sequence reads: CASSDPSSDGQYF. CDR3 coding DNA: TGTGCCAGCAGTGACCCTAGCAGTGACGGGCAGTACTTC.

In the case of this clone: Other DNA sequences from this sample encode an identical CDR3 as well. The chain carries TRBV18 and TRBJ2-3; D is undetermined. The CDR3 runs 13 residues. With 2 bases removed from V and 0 bases from J, the gap between germline ends came to 3 bases. From germline, CDR1 is KGHSH and CDR2 LQKENI. CDR3 bases: TGTGCCAGCTCACCAGGGAGCACAGATACGCAGTATTTT. This codes for CASSPGSTDTQYF.

The chain joins TRBV7-9 to TRBJ2-1; 14 bases are a match to TRBD2. Unmatched junction bases numbered 10, after V lost 4 bases and J lost 11 bases. CDR1 and CDR2 (germline): SEHNR, FQNEAQ (reference sequence). CDR3 length: 16 residues. For the CDR3, the DNA is TGTGCCAGCAGCTCGGCCGGGACTAGCGGGAGACTGAAGCAGTTCTTC. Encoded protein: CASSSAGTSGRLKQFF. Complete variable domain (other parts from reference TRBV7-9 and TRBJ2-1): DTGVSQNPRHKITKRGQNVTFRCDPISEHNRLYWYRQTLGQGPEFLTYFQNEAQLEKSRLLSDRFSAERPKGSFSTLEIQRTEQGDSAMYLCASSSAGTSGRLKQFFGPGTRLTVL.

The rearrangement links TRBV11-2 to TRBJ1-1; D may be TRBD1 (6 bases). The length of the CDR3 is 15 residues. The germline V and J ends were trimmed by 2 bases and 4 bases, with 14 bases remaining between them. Germline V gene data show CDR1 as SGHAT and CDR2 as FQNNGV. The CDR3 sequence: CASSLQHAGVTEAFF. Here the CDR3 DNA reads TGTGCCAGCAGCTTACAACACGCAGGGGTCACTGAAGCTTTCTTT.

This chain connects TRBV18 to TRBJ2-1; TRBD2 aligns across 11 bases. Germline V gene data show CDR1 as KGHSH and CDR2 as LQKENI. The CDR3 runs 15 residues. Trimming at V came to 8 bases and at J to 2 bases, leaving 5 bases not matched to a gene. The CDR3 DNA reads TGTGCCAGCCTACCGGGACTAGCGGCCTACAATGAGCAGTTCTTC. Translation gives CASLPGLAAYNEQFF.

This clone was detected only once. V is TRBV7-2 and J is TRBJ2-6, with no clear D. Trimming cost V 9 bases and J 2 bases, with 5 bases left between them. This CDR3 is built from 12 residues. The germline V gene encodes CDR1 SGHTA and CDR2 FQGNSA. In DNA form, the CDR3 reads TGTGCCAGTACGACTGGGGCCAACGTCCTGACTTTC. It encodes CASTTGANVLTF. The full variable domain, in which reference TRBV7-2 and TRBJ2-6 provide the parts outside the CDR3, is GAGVSQSPSNKVTEKGKDVELRCDPISGHTALYWYRQSLGQGLEFLIYFQGNSAPDKSGLPSDRFSAERTGGSVSTLTIQRTQQEDSAVYLCASTTGANVLTFGAGSRLTVL.